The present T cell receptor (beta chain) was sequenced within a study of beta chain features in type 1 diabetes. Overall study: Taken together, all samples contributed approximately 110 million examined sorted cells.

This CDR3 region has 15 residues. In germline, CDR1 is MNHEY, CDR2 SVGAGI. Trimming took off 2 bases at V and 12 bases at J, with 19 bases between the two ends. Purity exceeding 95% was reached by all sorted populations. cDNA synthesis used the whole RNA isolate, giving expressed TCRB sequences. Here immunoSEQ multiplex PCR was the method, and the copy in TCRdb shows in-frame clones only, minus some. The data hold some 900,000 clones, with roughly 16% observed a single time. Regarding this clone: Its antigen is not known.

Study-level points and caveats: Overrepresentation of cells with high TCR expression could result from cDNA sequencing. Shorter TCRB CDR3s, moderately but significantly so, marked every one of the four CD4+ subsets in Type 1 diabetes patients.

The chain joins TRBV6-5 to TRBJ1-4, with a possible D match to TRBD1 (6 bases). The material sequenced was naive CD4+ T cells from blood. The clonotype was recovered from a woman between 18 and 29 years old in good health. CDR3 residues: CASSYAPTGQRQLFF. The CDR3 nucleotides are TGTGCCAGCAGTTACGCCCCAACGGGACAAAGGCAACTGTTTTTT.